This T cell receptor beta chain was recovered during a study of shared clonotypes between healthy human individuals (dated by TCRdb to the early 2020s). At the level of the whole study: The cohort included three men and a couple of women between 18 and 49 years of age. For each donor, CD4 naive and CD4 memory were each run on three plates, CD8 naive on two plates, and CD8 memory on one plate. The study deeply sequenced blood TCR repertoires of five healthy adults to estimate repertoire size and the extent of clonotype sharing between individuals. Libraries were prepared and TCR repertoires were sequenced by different laboratories using diverse techniques, in order to increase sequencing depth and limit assay-specific biases. Per donor, leukapheresis produced somewhere between about 0.8 and 9 billion PBMCs. What the authors observed across the whole study: Sampling was limited to blood, and TCR repertoires in tissue likely differ from TCR repertoires in blood. Higher generation probabilities were observed for clonotypes shared by all four sorted-subset donors than for non-shared clonotypes. Because the study included a small number of donors, the genetic and exposure-history diversity represented was limited. Even with the large sequencing depth, rarefaction of the sorted-subset datasets indicated that sequencing was incomplete. Larger estimated clonotype richness was generally found for naive subsets than for memory subsets. When a handful of donors were compared, the shared fraction of clonotypes was about 5.5% for naive CD4, about 4% for naive CD8, 2% to 2.5% for memory CD4, and 0.3% to 0.5% for memory CD8. Based on pairwise subsampling, the degree of clonotype sharing among donors was expected to be affected by sequencing depth.

Healthy HIV-negative adults with no recently reported acute infections or vaccinations were included as donors. All donors were Caucasian adults living in Nashville, Tennessee, USA. Magnetic negative selection was used to enrich CD4+ T cells, after which naive cells were positively selected on CD45RA and the negative fraction became the memory subset. Blood was collected by leukapheresis, and PBMCs were isolated by Ficoll-Histopaque density gradient centrifugation and then cryopreserved in liquid nitrogen vapor phase. Analytical flow cytometry was used to check the purity and quantity of each magnetically sorted T cell population. Genomic DNA was isolated from each sorted fraction and quantified by UV absorbance on a Nanodrop 2000c. Worth noting for this clone: Its target antigen remains unknown. Per-base quality was not reported, and no clone a single base away is much larger than it.

Spanning cysteine to phenylalanine, the CDR3 consists of 13 amino acids. Of all the DNA, just the CDR3 is kept, 39 bases in frame from base 1. Taken from the germline V gene, the CDR1 and CDR2 loops are SGHRS and YFSETQ. V is reduced by 1 base and J by 6 bases, leaving a spacing of 8 bases between them. TCR CDR3 regions were amplified from genomic DNA by multiplex PCR using the deep immunoSEQ assay. Genomic DNA extracted from each cell subset was distributed evenly over all wells of several immunoSEQ 96-well plates, and each plate served as one replicate. For sorted subsets, approximately 210 ng of genomic DNA, equivalent to 25,000 to 35,000 T cell genomes, went into each replicate PCR. The purified libraries were quantified using a Qubit 3.0 fluorometer, sized with a Bioanalyzer 2100, and then quantified again using the KAPA Library Quantification kit. Every immunoSEQ 96-well plate was sequenced on a dedicated single-read 150-cycle Illumina NextSeq 550 flow cell. Per the original workflow: The immunoSEQ output contained only junctional sequences without quality scores, so filtering could not match that applied to full-length reads. Sequences were annotated with PyIR, a Python wrapper for IgBLAST v1.9, and V/J genes and CDR3 were assigned using IMGT germline references. Any read was removed if the V/J assignment was weak (E-value above 1e-6), the CDR3 was missing, or the read contained stop codons, out-of-frame junctions, or ambiguous translated residues. A V3J clonotype was defined by an identical inferred V gene, J gene, and CDR3 amino acid sequence. To compute the percentage overlap between repertoires, the number of shared unique clonotypes was divided by the size of the smaller repertoire. Repertoire richness was assessed with RTK rarefaction, the Chao1 estimator, and Recon v2.1 estimates of unobserved clonotypes. OLGA was used to compute generation probabilities for all TCRbeta clonotypes that the gDNA method yielded from a handful of donors. TCRdb stores this immuneACCESS table with in-frame sequences only. Part of the clones is absent; in the studies checked, under half of the shortfall reflects unresolved V genes, and no reason is known for the rest. V and J calls and clone size come straight from that table; D and trimming were deduced from the DNA. The sample includes 1,500,000 or so clones, with roughly 96% observed a single time. The top ten constitute about 1.2% of the sample.

Sequencing was done on a sample of naive CD4+ T cells sorted from blood. The cell subset or site label, read with the paper, signifies: CD45RA+ positively selected. This TCR was sampled from a man under 40 in good health. The chain is encoded by TRBV5-1 joined to TRBJ2-1, with TRBD1 perhaps the D gene, on 5 matching bases. This receptor has the CDR3 CASSLTGSNEQFF. The sequenced DNA is TGCGCCAGCAGCTTGACAGGTAGCAATGAGCAGTTCTTC.